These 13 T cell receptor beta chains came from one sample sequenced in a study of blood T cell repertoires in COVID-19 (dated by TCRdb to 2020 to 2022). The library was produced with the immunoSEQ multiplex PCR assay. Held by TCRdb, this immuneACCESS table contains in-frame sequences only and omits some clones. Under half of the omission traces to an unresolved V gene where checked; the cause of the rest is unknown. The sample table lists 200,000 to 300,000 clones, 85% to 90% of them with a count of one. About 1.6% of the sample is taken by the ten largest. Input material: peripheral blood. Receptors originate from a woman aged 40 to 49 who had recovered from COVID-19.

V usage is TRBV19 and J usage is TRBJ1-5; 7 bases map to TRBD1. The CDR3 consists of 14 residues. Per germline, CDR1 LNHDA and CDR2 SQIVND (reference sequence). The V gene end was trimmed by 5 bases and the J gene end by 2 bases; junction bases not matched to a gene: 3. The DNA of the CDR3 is TGTGCCAGTAGTGTTACAGGGGGCAATCAGCCCCAGCATTTT. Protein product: CASSVTGGNQPQHF.

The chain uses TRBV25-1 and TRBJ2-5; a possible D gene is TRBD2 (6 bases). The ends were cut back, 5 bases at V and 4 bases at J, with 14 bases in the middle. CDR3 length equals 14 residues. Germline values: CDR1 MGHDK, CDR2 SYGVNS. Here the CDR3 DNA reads TGTGCCAGCAGTCATCGGAGGGTCGGAGAGACCCAGTACTTC. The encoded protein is CASSHRRVGETQYF.

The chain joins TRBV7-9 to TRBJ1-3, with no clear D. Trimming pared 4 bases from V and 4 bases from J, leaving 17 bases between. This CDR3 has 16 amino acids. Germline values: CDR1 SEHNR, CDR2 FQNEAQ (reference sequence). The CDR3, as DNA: TGTGCCAGCAGCTCCTTCCTCGTCGAGCGAGGAAACACCATATATTTT. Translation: CASSSFLVERGNTIYF.

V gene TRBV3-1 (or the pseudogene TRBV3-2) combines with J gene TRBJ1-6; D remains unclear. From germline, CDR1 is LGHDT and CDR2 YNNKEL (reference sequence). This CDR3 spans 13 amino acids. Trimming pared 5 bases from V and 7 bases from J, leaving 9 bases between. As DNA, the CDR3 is TGTGCCAGCAGCAACCTCCAGAATTCACCCCTCCACTTT. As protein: CASSNLQNSPLHF.

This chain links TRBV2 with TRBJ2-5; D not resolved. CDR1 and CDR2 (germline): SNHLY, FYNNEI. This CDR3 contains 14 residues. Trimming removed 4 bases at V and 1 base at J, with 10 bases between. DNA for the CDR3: TGTGCCAGCAGTGGACTCCAACGCCAAGAGACCCAGTACTTC. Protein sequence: CASSGLQRQETQYF.

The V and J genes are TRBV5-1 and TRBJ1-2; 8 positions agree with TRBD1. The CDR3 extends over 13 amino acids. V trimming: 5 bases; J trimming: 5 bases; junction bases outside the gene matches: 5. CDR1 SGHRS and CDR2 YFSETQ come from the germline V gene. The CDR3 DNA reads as TGCGCCAGCAGTCAGGACAGGGTTTATGGCTACACCTTC. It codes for CASSQDRVYGYTF.

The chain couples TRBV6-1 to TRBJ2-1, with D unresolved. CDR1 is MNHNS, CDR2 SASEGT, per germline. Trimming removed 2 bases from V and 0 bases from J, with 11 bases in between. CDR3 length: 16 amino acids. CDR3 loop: CASSEWLVGSYNEQFF. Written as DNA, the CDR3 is TGTGCCAGCAGTGAATGGTTAGTCGGCTCCTACAATGAGCAGTTCTTC.

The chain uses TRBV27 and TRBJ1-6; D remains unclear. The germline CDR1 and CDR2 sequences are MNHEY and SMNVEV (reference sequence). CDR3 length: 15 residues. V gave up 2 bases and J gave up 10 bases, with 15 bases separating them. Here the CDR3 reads CASSLEAAWWSPLHF. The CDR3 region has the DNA TGTGCCAGCAGTTTAGAGGCGGCCTGGTGGTCACCCCTCCACTTT.

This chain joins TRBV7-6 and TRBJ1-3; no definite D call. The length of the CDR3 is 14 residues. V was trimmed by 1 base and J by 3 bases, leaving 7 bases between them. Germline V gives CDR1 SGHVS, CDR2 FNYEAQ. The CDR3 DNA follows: TGTGCCAGCAGCTTAGGAGGGATTGGAAACACCATATATTTT. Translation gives CASSLGGIGNTIYF.

The CDR3: CASSVVAGGGYNEQFF. In DNA form, the CDR3 reads TGTGCCAGCAGCGTAGTAGCGGGGGGCGGATACAATGAGCAGTTCTTC. The rearrangement links TRBV9 to TRBJ2-1; 10 bases match TRBD2. After removal of 0 bases from V and 4 bases from J, the junction contained 4 bases not matched to a gene. The germline CDR1 and CDR2 sequences are SGDLS and YYNGEE. The length of the CDR3 is 16 residues.

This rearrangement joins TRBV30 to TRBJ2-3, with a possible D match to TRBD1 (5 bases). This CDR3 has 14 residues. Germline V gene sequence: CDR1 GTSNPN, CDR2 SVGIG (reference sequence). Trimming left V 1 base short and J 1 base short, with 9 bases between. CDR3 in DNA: TGTGCCTGGAGTGCTGGACACGGCACAGATACGCAGTATTTT. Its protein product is CAWSAGHGTDTQYF. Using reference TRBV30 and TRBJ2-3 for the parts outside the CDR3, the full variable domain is SQTIHQWPATLVQPVGSPLSLECTVEGTSNPNLYWYRQAAGRGLQLLFYSVGIGQISSEVPQNLSASRPQDRQFILSSKKLLLSDSGFYLCAWSAGHGTDTQYFGPGTRLTVL.

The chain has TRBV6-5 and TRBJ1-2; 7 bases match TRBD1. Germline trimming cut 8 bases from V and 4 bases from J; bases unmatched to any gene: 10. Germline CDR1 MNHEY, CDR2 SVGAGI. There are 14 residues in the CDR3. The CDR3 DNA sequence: TGTGCCAGCGGTCCAGACAGGGAACGCTATGGCTACACCTTC. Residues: CASGPDRERYGYTF.

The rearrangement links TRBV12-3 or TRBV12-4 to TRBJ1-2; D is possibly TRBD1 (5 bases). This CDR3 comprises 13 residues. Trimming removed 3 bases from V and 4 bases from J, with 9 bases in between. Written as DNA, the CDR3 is TGTGCCAGCAGTTTGGACACCATCTATGGCTACACCTTC. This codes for CASSLDTIYGYTF.